This TCR beta chain was captured in a study of blood T cell repertoires in COVID-19. Study details: Some COVID-19 samples were acute and others convalescent; all came from the United States, Italy and Spain.

While infection was still active, Seattle patients were enrolled and then followed longitudinally. Original analysis: Reference gene primer amplification yielded estimated nucleated cell counts. Repertoires were generated with immunoSEQ multiplex PCR, while TCRdb's copy carries only in-frame clones and drops some. V and J calls and clone size are copied from that table; D and trimming were computed from the DNA. The sample lists fewer than 450,000 clones, about 89% occurring once. Germline V gene sequence: CDR1 ENHRY, CDR2 SYGVKD. Trimming removed 6 bases from V and 2 bases from J, with 13 bases in between. The CDR3 runs to 14 residues.

This TCR derives from a woman aged 45-60 years with COVID-19, enrolled during active disease. The V and J genes are TRBV10-3 and TRBJ2-5, with D maybe TRBD1 (6 bases). The material sequenced was peripheral blood. The CDR3 loop reads CAISEDRPQETQYF. The DNA for the CDR3 is TGTGCCATCAGCGAAGACAGGCCACAAGAGACCCAGTACTTC.